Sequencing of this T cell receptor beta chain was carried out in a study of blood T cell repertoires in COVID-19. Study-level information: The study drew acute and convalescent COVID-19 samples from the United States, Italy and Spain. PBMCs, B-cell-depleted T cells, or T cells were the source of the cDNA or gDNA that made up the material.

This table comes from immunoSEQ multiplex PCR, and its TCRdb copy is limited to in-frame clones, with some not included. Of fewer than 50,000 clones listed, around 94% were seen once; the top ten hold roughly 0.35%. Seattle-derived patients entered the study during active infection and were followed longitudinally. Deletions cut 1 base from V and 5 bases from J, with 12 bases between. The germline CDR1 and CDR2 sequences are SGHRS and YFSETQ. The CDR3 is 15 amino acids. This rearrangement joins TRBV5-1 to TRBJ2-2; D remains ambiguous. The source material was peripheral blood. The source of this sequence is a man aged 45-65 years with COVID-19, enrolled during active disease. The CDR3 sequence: CASSLQTDLTGELFF. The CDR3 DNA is TGCGCCAGCAGCTTGCAAACCGACTTAACCGGGGAGCTGTTTTTT.